This T cell receptor beta chain stems from a study of shared clonotypes between healthy human individuals. Points from the study as a whole: Naive CD4 clonotypes overlapped across a handful of donors at approximately 4.5%. Naive subsets, compared against memory subsets, generally had larger estimated richness values. The expectation was that sequencing depth would affect clonotype sharing among donors.

Some clones are missing from TCRdb's copy, which holds only in-frame ones; the method was immunoSEQ multiplex PCR. Of under 200,000 clones listed, 90% to 95% are singletons. Notes on this clone: The antigen remains unidentified.

Trimming removed 0 bases from V and 6 bases from J, with 9 bases in between. The CDR3 consists of 14 residues. In germline, CDR1 is SGDLS, CDR2 YYNGEE. Sequenced material: naive CD4+ T cells sorted from blood. Subset of the sample: CD45RA+ positively selected. This TCR was sampled from a woman aged 25 to 45 in good health. The rearrangement joins TRBV9 to TRBJ2-2; tentatively, D is TRBD1 or TRBD2 (5 bases each). The CDR3 DNA sequence: TGTGCCAGCAGCGTAGTGGGGACGGCCGGGGAGCTGTTTTTT. Protein product: CASSVVGTAGELFF.